This paragraph reports one T cell receptor (beta chain). The entry originates in a study of blood T cell repertoires in COVID-19. As originally analysed: Amplification of reference gene primers was used by the study to estimate nucleated cell counts. Measured with immunoSEQ multiplex PCR; TCRdb has only the in-frame clones, and not every one. V, J and clone size were drawn from that table, and D and trimming were deduced from the DNA. This sample yields about 160,000 clones, of which around 85% are seen a single time; roughly 6% belongs to the top ten. This CDR3 is 15 amino acids long. The germline CDR1 and CDR2 sequences are SGHVS and FQNEAQ. Trimming left V 6 bases short and J 2 bases short, with 11 bases between.

This TCR was recovered from a woman between 40 and 50 years old with acute COVID-19. The chain combines TRBV7-8 with TRBJ2-6, with D perhaps TRBD2 (5 bases). Sequenced input: PBMCs or T cells enriched from blood (not recorded which). The CDR3, as DNA: TGTGCCAGCAGGCCTTTCGGGACTGGGGCCAACGTCCTGACTTTC. Amino acid sequence: CASRPFGTGANVLTF.